A selection of T cell receptor beta chains follows, all from one sample in a study of T cells in tuberculosis. Clones were read by immunoSEQ multiplex PCR, and TCRdb kept only the in-frame ones, dropping some. The repertoire holds about 34,000 clones, with 80% to 95% as singletons. Sample: PBMCs. The receptors were sampled from a donor aged 5-35 years with latent tuberculosis or without tuberculosis infection. Both conserved end residues are part of each CDR3. The D gene is left open where the match is weak. Expanded clones get a size class; other rows say once, few or many, or leave the size out.

j_call | clone_size | d_call | v_call | cdr3_nt | cdr3_aa
TRBJ1-2 | - | TRBD1 | TRBV29-1 | TGCAGCGCGGGACAGGTGCCAGCTAACTATGGCTACACCTTC | CSAGQVPANYGYTF
TRBJ1-6 | - | TRBD1 | TRBV10-3 | TGTGCCATCAGTGATTTGGACAGGGGAAATTCACCCCTCCACTTT | CAISDLDRGNSPLHF
TRBJ1-2 | - | - | TRBV7-8 | TGTGCCAGCAGCTCTTTACCGGGACTAGAGAAAGGCTACACCTTC | CASSSLPGLEKGYTF
TRBJ2-7 | - | TRBD1 | TRBV5-1 | TGCGCCAGCAGCTTGTTGGGACAGGGGGCCTACGAGCAGTACTTC | CASSLLGQGAYEQYF
TRBJ2-3 | - | - | TRBV7-8 | TGTGCCAGCAGCTCACTAGGTGGCAGAGCAGATACGCAGTATTTT | CASSSLGGRADTQYF
TRBJ2-3 | - | - | TRBV1 | TGCACCAGCAATTGGGGGGAGGTTATTAGCACAGATACGCAGTATTTT | CTSNWGEVISTDTQYF
TRBJ2-5 | - | TRBD1 | TRBV9 | TGTGCCAGCAGCGCCTCCTACGGGACAGTTATTCAAGAGACCCAGTACTTC | CASSASYGTVIQETQYF
TRBJ2-3 | - | TRBD1 | TRBV7-2 | TGTGCCAGCAGCTTCTCTTCAGACAGGGCCCCAGATACGCAGTATTTT | CASSFSSDRAPDTQYF
TRBJ2-1 | - | TRBD1 | TRBV15 | TGTGCCACCAGCAGAGGGACAGGGGGGGTCCTAGGGAGCCCCTCCTACAATGAGCAGTTCTTC | CATSRGTGGVLGSPSYNEQFF
TRBJ1-1 | - | - | TRBV7-9 | TGTGCCAGCAGCGCCCATAGGCGACACCAACTCAACACTGAAGCTTTCTTT | CASSAHRRHQLNTEAFF
TRBJ2-1 | - | TRBD1 | TRBV15 | TGTGCCACCTCGGTCAGGGGGTTACACAATGAGCAGTTCTTC | CATSVRGLHNEQFF
TRBJ2-5 | - | - | TRBV27 | TGTGCCAGCAGTTTATCAGTGGGGGGAGAGACCCAGTACTTC | CASSLSVGGETQYF
TRBJ2-7 | - | TRBD1 | TRBV5-1 | TGCGCCAGCAGCTTGGACGGCCGCCTTTCCGAGGACAGGGGGTACTTTAGCTCCTACGAGCAGTACTTC | CASSLDGRLSEDRGYFSSYEQYF
TRBJ2-1 | - | - | TRBV4-1 | TGCGCCAGCAGCCAATCCAACAGGCCGGAGAAGGATGAGCAGTTCTTC | CASSQSNRPEKDEQFF
TRBJ2-5 | - | - | TRBV7-9 | TGTGCCAGCAGCTTAGCGGATAGCGAGAAAGAGACCCAGTACTTC | CASSLADSEKETQYF
TRBJ1-5 | - | - | TRBV5-1 | TGCGCCAGCAGCCCCGGGGAGAGCAATCAGCCCCAGCATTTT | CASSPGESNQPQHF
TRBJ2-1 | - | - | TRBV21-1 | TGTGCCAGCAGCAAAGGTGAGCCCGGGACAGGCCGGCAGTTCTTC | CASSKGEPGTGRQFF
TRBJ2-5 | - | TRBD2 | TRBV4-3 | TGCGCCAGCAGCCAAGTTGCGGGAGGGCCCTCGGAGACCCAGTACTTC | CASSQVAGGPSETQYF
TRBJ2-7 | - | TRBD2 | TRBV7-2 | TGTGCCAGCAGCTTGGATTGGACTAGCCCCTACGAGCAGTACTTC | CASSLDWTSPYEQYF
TRBJ2-5 | once | - | TRBV5-1 | TGCGCCAGCAGCTTCCCTAGCAGTAATTCGGAGACCCAGTACTTC | CASSFPSSNSETQYF
TRBJ1-2 | - | TRBD1 | TRBV2 | TGTGCCAGCCCTATGGACAGGACCCACACCTTC | CASPMDRTHTF
TRBJ2-6 | - | - | TRBV5-4 | TGTGCCAGCACCCCTAGACCGTTTTCCTCTGGGGCCAACGTCCTGACTTTC | CASTPRPFSSGANVLTF
TRBJ2-5 | - | - | TRBV7-6 | TGTGCCAGCAGCTCGACTCAGGGGGGAGAAGAGACCCAGTACTTC | CASSSTQGGEETQYF
TRBJ1-4 | - | - | TRBV18 | TGTGCCAGCTCACCACCTGAAGGGGCTAATGAAAAACTGTTTTTT | CASSPPEGANEKLFF
TRBJ1-5 | few | - | TRBV18 | TGTGCCAGCTCACCGGACAGAAATCAGCCCCAGCATTTT | CASSPDRNQPQHF
TRBJ2-3 | - | TRBD2 | TRBV6-1 | TGTGCCAGCAGTGATTCGGGGGGAGCCACAGATACGCAGTATTTT | CASSDSGGATDTQYF
TRBJ1-6 | - | TRBD1 | TRBV28 | TGTGCCAGCAGTTTTCCAGGGGGCGTCTTAGGGCCCCTCCACTTT | CASSFPGGVLGPLHF
TRBJ2-7 | - | TRBD1 | TRBV5-4 | TGTGCCAGCAGCTCGACAGGGGGCCTAGGGGAGCAGTACTTC | CASSSTGGLGEQYF
TRBJ2-7 | - | - | TRBV19 | TGTGCCAGTAGTATAGCTACCGTCGGGGTTTACGAGCAGTACTTC | CASSIATVGVYEQYF
TRBJ1-5 | - | TRBD1 | TRBV6-6 | TGTGCCAGCAGGGACACAGGGGGGGCTCAGCCCCAGCATTTT | CASRDTGGAQPQHF
TRBJ1-2 | - | - | TRBV7-2 | TGTGCCAGCAGCCTCGGGACGGGGAGGAATGGCTACACCTTC | CASSLGTGRNGYTF
TRBJ1-2 | once | - | TRBV5-4 | TGTGCCAGCAGCTCACAGAGGACTCACTATGGCTACACCTTC | CASSSQRTHYGYTF
TRBJ2-1 | once | TRBD1 | TRBV19 | TGTGCCAGTAGTATAGCGGGGACAGCCAATATGAGGGATGAGCAGTTCTTC | CASSIAGTANMRDEQFF
TRBJ1-4 | - | TRBD1 | TRBV28 | TGTGCCAGCAGTCCCTTGCAGGGACAGGGGAATGAAAAACTGTTTTTT | CASSPLQGQGNEKLFF
TRBJ1-3 | - | TRBD1 | TRBV10-3 | TGTGCCATCAGGCAGGGGGCTGGAAACACCATATATTTT | CAIRQGAGNTIYF
TRBJ2-3 | - | TRBD2 | TRBV4-3 | TGCGCCAGTAGACCCGCGGGGGGAGATACGCAGTATTTT | CASRPAGGDTQYF
TRBJ1-5 | - | - | TRBV6-1 | TGTGCCAGCGACAGGACCGGCCAAGATCAGCCCCAGCATTTT | CASDRTGQDQPQHF
TRBJ2-1 | once | - | TRBV7-9 | TGTGCCAGCAGCTCCCCTCCTGGGGGGAGCTCCTACAATGAGCAGTTCTTC | CASSSPPGGSSYNEQFF
TRBJ2-7 | few | - | TRBV5-1 | TGCGCCAGCAGCATACAACAGGGCTCGACTTACGAGCAGTACTTC | CASSIQQGSTYEQYF
TRBJ1-2 | - | - | TRBV5-5 | TGTGCCAGCAGCTTGGACGCGGGAACCTATGGCTACACCTTC | CASSLDAGTYGYTF
TRBJ1-5 | - | TRBD1 | TRBV4-3 | TGCGCCAGCAGCCAATGGGTAGACAGGGATCAGCCCCAGCATTTT | CASSQWVDRDQPQHF
TRBJ1-1 | - | TRBD1 | TRBV2 | TGTGCCAGCAGGGGGACAGCTGAAGCTTTCTTT | CASRGTAEAFF
TRBJ2-1 | - | TRBD2 | TRBV15 | TGTGCCACCAGCAGATCCTCGGGGGGCTCCTACAATGAGCAGTTCTTC | CATSRSSGGSYNEQFF
TRBJ2-3 | - | TRBD1 | TRBV9 | TGTGCCAGCAGCGCTACAGGGGGCAGAGTTAATACGCAGTATTTT | CASSATGGRVNTQYF
TRBJ2-1 | - | TRBD2 | TRBV4-1 | TGCGCCAGCAGCCAACTACTAGCGGGGGGCTCCTACAATGAGCAGTTCTTC | CASSQLLAGGSYNEQFF
TRBJ2-2 | - | - | TRBV15 | TGTGCCACCGCTCCAAGCCTACCCTCTCCGGGGGAGCTGTTTTTT | CATAPSLPSPGELFF
TRBJ2-2 | - | - | TRBV2 | TGTGCCAGCACACTCACCGGGGAGCTGTTTTTT | CASTLTGELFF
TRBJ2-7 | - | TRBD1 | TRBV4-3 | TGCGCCAGCAGCCAAGCACACAGGGGTAGTTACGAGCAGTACTTC | CASSQAHRGSYEQYF
TRBJ1-3 | - | - | TRBV9 | TGTGCCAGCAGCGCCCCCCGGCAGGGGAACACCATATATTTT | CASSAPRQGNTIYF
TRBJ2-2 | - | - | TRBV6-1 | TGTGCCAGCCGGACTACCGGGGAGCTGTTTTTT | CASRTTGELFF
TRBJ2-5 | - | - | TRBV28 | TGTGCCAGCAGCGCTGCGCGGGGAAGAGAGACCCAGTACTTC | CASSAARGRETQYF
TRBJ2-1 | - | TRBD2 | TRBV11-3 | TGTGCCAGCAGCTCACTAGCGGGAGGGGGTGAGCAGTTCTTC | CASSSLAGGGEQFF
TRBJ2-7 | - | TRBD1 | TRBV10-3 | TGTGCCATCGTTAGGGGACAGGGTTTTTACGAGCAGTACTTC | CAIVRGQGFYEQYF
TRBJ2-2 | - | - | TRBV4-3 | TGCGCCAGCAGCCAAGTTGAAACAAGGAACACCGGGGAGCTGTTTTTT | CASSQVETRNTGELFF
TRBJ1-1 | - | - | TRBV5-1 | TGCGCCAGCAGCTTGGTGGGCAGACAGAACACTGAAGCTTTCTTT | CASSLVGRQNTEAFF
TRBJ2-3 | few | TRBD2 | TRBV18 | TGTGCCAGCTCACCACCCACTAGCGGGCTTAGCACAGATACGCAGTATTTT | CASSPPTSGLSTDTQYF
TRBJ2-7 | - | TRBD2 | TRBV5-1 | TGCGCCAGCAGCTGGACACTAGCGGGGACTTCCTACGAGCAGTACTTC | CASSWTLAGTSYEQYF
TRBJ1-1 | - | - | TRBV7-9 | TGTGCCAGCAGCTTAGGGGGCGCAGGGGAACGCACTGAAGCTTTCTTT | CASSLGGAGERTEAFF
TRBJ1-5 | - | TRBD1 | TRBV28 | TGTGCCAGCAGTTTATTTAGGGACAGGACAAGCAATCAGCCCCAGCATTTT | CASSLFRDRTSNQPQHF
TRBJ2-5 | - | TRBD1 | TRBV27 | TGTGCCAGCAGTTGGGACAGATTAGAGACCCAGTACTTC | CASSWDRLETQYF